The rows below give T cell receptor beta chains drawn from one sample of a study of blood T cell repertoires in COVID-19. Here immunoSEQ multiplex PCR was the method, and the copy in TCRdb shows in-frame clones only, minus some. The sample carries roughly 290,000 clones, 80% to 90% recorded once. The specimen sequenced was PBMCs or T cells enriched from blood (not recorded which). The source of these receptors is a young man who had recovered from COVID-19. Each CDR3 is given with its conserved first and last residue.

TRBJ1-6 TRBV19 CASSIPAGAGSPLHF
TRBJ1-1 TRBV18 CASSPGVLEYTEAFF
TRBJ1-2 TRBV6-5 CASRGTGGYGYTF
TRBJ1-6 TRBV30 CAWSVGDTFSHRQNSPLHF
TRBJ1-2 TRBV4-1 CASSQDAVSVGDGYTF
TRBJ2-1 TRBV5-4 CASSLRRGGPNEQFF
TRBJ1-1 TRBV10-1 CASSQGDTEAFF
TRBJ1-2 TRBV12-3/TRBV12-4 CASSGAPGGGYTF
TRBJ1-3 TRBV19 CASSIRDTDTIYF
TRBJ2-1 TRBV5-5 CASSMGQGAFSYNEQFF
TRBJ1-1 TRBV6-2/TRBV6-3 CASSFSRGTEAFF
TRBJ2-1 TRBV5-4 CASSRTGTTLYNEQFF
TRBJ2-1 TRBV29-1 CSVQGDRLYNEQFF
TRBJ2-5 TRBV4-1 CASSHLTGWETQYF
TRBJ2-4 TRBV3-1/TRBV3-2 CASSQAGGAGAKNIQYF
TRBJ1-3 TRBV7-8 CASSLEGAISSGNTIYF
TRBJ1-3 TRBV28 CASSFPGLSGNTIYF
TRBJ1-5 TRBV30 CAWSPGDNQPQHF
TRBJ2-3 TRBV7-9 CASSPTGISTDTQYF
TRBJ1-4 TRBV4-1 CASSQGREGIREKLFF
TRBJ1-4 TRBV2 CASSSSRGLGEKLFF
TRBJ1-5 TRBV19 CASTLWGRDQPQHF
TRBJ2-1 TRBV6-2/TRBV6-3 CASSTSDWNEQFF
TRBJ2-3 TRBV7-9 CASSRTSGTGGSDTQYF
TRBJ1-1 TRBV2 CASRQQGTNTEAFF
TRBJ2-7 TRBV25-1 CASRGFGTGPHQQYF
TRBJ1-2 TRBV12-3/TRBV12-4 CASSWDRNYGYTF
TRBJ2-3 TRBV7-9 CASHPGGNADTQYF
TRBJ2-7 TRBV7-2 CASSLNVGRTGGYEQYF
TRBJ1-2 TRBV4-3 CASSQDRDSFYGYTF
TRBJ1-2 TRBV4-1 CASSQTHGTAYGYTF
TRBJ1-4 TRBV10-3 CAISEWAGVNEKLFF
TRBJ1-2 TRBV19 CASSTQPGQENYGYTF
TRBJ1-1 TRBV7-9 CASSLAALTGGDTEAFF
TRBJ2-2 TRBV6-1 CASSDSGGYTGELFF
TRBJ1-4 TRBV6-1 CASSDPRVATNEKLFF
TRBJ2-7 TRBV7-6 CASSLEASGGAVVYEQYF
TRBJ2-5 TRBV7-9 CASSLFTASQQETQYF
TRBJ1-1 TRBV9 CASSTQQGTEAFF
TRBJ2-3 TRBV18 CASSPSSTDTQYF
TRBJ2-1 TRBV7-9 CASSLGAAEQFF